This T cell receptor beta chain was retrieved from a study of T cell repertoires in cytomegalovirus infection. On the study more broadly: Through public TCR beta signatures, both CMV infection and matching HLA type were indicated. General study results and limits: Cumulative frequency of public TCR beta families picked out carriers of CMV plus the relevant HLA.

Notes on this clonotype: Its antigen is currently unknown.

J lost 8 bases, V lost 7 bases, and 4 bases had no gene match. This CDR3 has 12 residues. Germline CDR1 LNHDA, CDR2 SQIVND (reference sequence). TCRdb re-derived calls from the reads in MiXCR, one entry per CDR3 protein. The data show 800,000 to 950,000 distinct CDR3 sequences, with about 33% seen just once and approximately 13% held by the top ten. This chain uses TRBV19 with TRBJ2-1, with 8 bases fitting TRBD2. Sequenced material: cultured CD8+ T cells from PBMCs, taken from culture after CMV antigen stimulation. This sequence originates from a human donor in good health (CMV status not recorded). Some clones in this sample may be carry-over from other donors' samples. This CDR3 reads CASNPGGHEQFF. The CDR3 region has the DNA TGTGCCAGTAACCCGGGGGGGCATGAGCAGTTCTTC.